In this sample, the clone carrying this T cell receptor (beta chain) turned up many times. Relative to the germline gene, one junction end is altered; a read error may explain this. The time point was: persistent/refractory GD, antithyroid drugs over 5 years with positive TRAb. Following extraction of RNA from PBMCs, that RNA was used to make the TCR library. According to the study, TCR beta libraries were built with iRepertoire HTBI primers and CDR3-region Arm-PCR. TCRdb reprocessed the multiplex PCR reads with MiXCR, giving one entry per CDR3 protein. Here the sample spans about 430,000 distinct CDR3 sequences, roughly 23% being singletons. The CDR3 is 14 amino acids. Germline CDR1 is SNHLY and CDR2 is FYNNEI. The data were taken from a study of regulatory T cells in long-lasting Graves disease.

The sequencing used peripheral blood mononuclear cells (PBMCs), collected when the disease was refractory, from a patient treated with antithyroid drugs. The chain combines TRBV2 with TRBJ2-7; weak D call: TRBD2 (6 bases). The sequence was obtained from a female donor with Graves disease. This CDR3 reads CASSEGLTAYEQYF. In nucleotides, the CDR3 is TGTGCCAGCAGCGAAGGACTAACCGCCTACGAGCAGTACTTC.